This TCR beta chain was identified during a study of cytomegalovirus exposure and HLA in healthy donors (dated by TCRdb to the late 2010s). For the study in its entirety: In an earlier analysis of 587 of the donors, less than 350 Gb of sequence data and 90 million to 120 million unique TCR beta sequences from 150 million to 200 million T cells were reported. Along with the approximately 700-subject first cohort, a separate validation cohort of over a hundred different subjects was used. The T cell repertoires of some 670 subjects were profiled by immunosequencing and related to cytomegalovirus serostatus. The study aimed to test whether signatures of past pathogen exposure could be identified by cataloging public T cell receptors. Rather than using new phenotypic data, the later analysis identified candidate immune exposures from TCR beta sequences and from how often those sequences occurred across donors. In a later genetic analysis, genome-wide SNP genotypes for about three fifths of the 666 donors were used, and that subset was treated as a discovery cohort. Among the roughly 400 genotyped donors, about 83% belonged to the genetic ancestry cluster associated with self-reported Caucasian donors. Typing coverage differed by locus: A, B, C, DRB1 and DQB1 were typed in roughly 620-630 donors, DQA1 in about 550, DPA1 in around 610, and DPB1 in approximately 450. To predict cytomegalovirus infection status, the study brought together high-throughput TCR immunosequencing, statistical association of individual TCRs with disease status, and machine learning. All discovery cohort repertoires had been generated using a single sequencing platform. HLA typing covered class I and class II loci at four-digit resolution. To decide whether each TCR beta V gene segment behaved as functional or pseudogenic, an earlier analysis of some 600 of the donors relied on high-throughput TCR beta sequencing. In a later analysis, previously published TCR beta repertoires from 666 donors were re-analyzed and high-resolution HLA genotyping was added so that TCR occurrence patterns could be studied. Among 350 to 400 genotyped donors of the cohort, an average of 235,054 unique TCR beta nucleotide sequences were sequenced per donor, about a sixth of them non-productive. About five DR-DQ haplotypes were treated as single units for association and clustering because of strong linkage in the cohort. An early release that covered about 600 HLA-typed donors contained around 330 gigabases of sequencing data and tens of millions of unique TCR sequences. Alongside the repertoire data, information on donor age, sex, ethnicity and CMV serostatus was compiled.

A note on this clone: It has no known antigen specificity. Within one base of it there is no much larger clone, and no base qualities were kept.

In total, 666 healthy bone marrow donors made up the cohort. At the time of sampling, all cohort members were nominally healthy, though unrecorded immune exposures were likely present. The donor was CMV seronegative and belonged to the group of over 350 seronegative cohort members. A peripheral blood sample was provided by each donor, and peripheral blood mononuclear cells were used for TCR beta sequencing. The Qiagen DNeasy Blood Extraction Kit was used to extract genomic DNA from the blood cell samples. The germline V gene specifies SGHVS as CDR1 and FNYEAQ as CDR2. The CDR3 covers 15 residues, taking in both the cysteine and the phenylalanine. The only DNA kept is the CDR3, 45 bases in frame from the first base. Ends trimmed: V by 2 bases, J by 8 bases; bases unmatched to a gene: 9. Results the study describes overall, beyond this receptor: Some IMGT-functional V segments, including TRBV6-2 and TRBV6-3, could not be told apart with the 87-base-pair reads, so those segments were excluded. The earlier analysis of some 560 of the donors excluded 15 to 20 rarely observed V segments, including chromosome 9 orphons, because counts were too low. In the study, about 150 TCR beta chains were listed as associated with cytomegalovirus. In a later analysis, HLA-associated TCR beta chains were found to be more clonally expanded and to have lower generation probabilities than equally common non-associated chains. The sequencing pipeline was judged likely to have produced a cluster of highly shared sequence variants as a technical artifact. Specific HLA alleles were associated with 18,000 or so TCR beta sequences at a false discovery rate of 0.05 in a later analysis. Linkage disequilibrium might explain the correlated functional status among segregating V segments, but an unknown experimental factor could not be excluded. In a later analysis, the rate of TCR association differed among HLA loci, with DRB1 alleles having the most associated TCRs and HLA-C alleles having the fewest. V-gene and J-gene trimming of TCR beta chains was associated with a missense DCLRE1C variant in a later genetic analysis, and the association was replicated in an independent cohort. In both the original and validation cohorts, the classifier was reported to diagnose cytomegalovirus status with high specificity and sensitivity. In a later analysis, most CMV-associated TCR beta chains were found to appear HLA-restricted, with HLA associations seemingly driven largely by CMV exposure. According to a later analysis, parvovirus B19, influenza, CMV and Epstein-Barr virus appeared linked to several top co-occurrence clusters. A further reported finding was that TCR beta sequences accurately predicted the HLA-A and HLA-B alleles for most subjects in the first cohort. According to the authors, the approach could potentially be generalized to other disease states and immunological phenotypes. The presence/absence analyses assumed that sequencing depth was roughly uniform across donors, and that assumption may not be true. The cohort was sequenced for TCR beta chains only, and without alpha or paired-chain data the features that could be detected were limited. When HLA alleles, especially DR and DQ, strongly co-occurred, attributing TCR associations to individual alleles was difficult. For the cohort, immune exposure information was limited to CMV serostatus. While some public TCRs were present in many individuals, most TCR sequences turned up only very rarely across donors. In vitro tests confirmed that a few of the cytomegalovirus-associated TCR beta chains recognize cytomegalovirus antigens. According to a later genetic analysis, donors in an Asian-associated ancestry cluster had fewer N-insertions in productive TCRs than the approximately 650-donor mean. Broadly in line with IMGT annotations, most TCR beta V segments showed up in productive rearrangements about 90% or about 30% of the time in an earlier analysis of approximately 640 of the donors. Because HLA typing was missing for some donors at each locus, association tests included only the typed subset.

The library was built by means of the immunoSEQ multiplex PCR assay. For the multiplex PCR, a mixture combining 60 forward primers for TCR Vbeta segments and 13 reverse primers for TCR Jbeta segments was used. Amplification of the CDR3 region of rearranged TCR beta genes was performed with a multiplex PCR assay on genomic DNA. The Illumina HiSeq System was used to sequence the amplified TCR beta libraries as 87-base-pair reads. The original methods were these. In a later analysis, 80 million or so unique TCR beta chains were counted across the roughly 610 repertoires, and around 10 million of these chains were shared by at least two donors. Raw reads were error-corrected and collapsed into unique sequences with a nearest-neighbor algorithm that merged closely related sequences to remove PCR and sequencing errors. Alignment of CDR3 sequences to IMGT reference sequences was used to assign V, D and J gene segments. For a sequence to be retained, at least a six-nucleotide match to both a V gene segment and a J gene segment was required. Rearrangements were called productive when the CDR3 lacked stop codons and stayed in frame with V and J; all others were non-productive. CDR3 was defined according to IMGT convention as the region running from the second conserved V-encoded cysteine to the conserved J-encoded phenylalanine. The earlier analysis of some 600 of the donors excluded sequences that lacked an unambiguous match to a single V gene segment. An earlier analysis of 587 of the donors classified V segments as functional when productive rearrangements were above 56.7% and as segregating when the standard deviation between donors was above 5%. To diagnose cytomegalovirus status from the catalog of TCR beta chain sequences, a statistical classification framework was built. V and J gene assignment, in a later analysis, came from comparing TCR nucleotide sequences with IMGT/GENE-DB human TR gene sequences. Using the TCRdist pipeline, a later analysis assigned CDR3 sequences along with most-parsimonious VDJ recombination scenarios. In a later analysis, each TCR beta chain was defined by its CDR3 amino acid sequence together with its V-gene family, and reads lacking a unique V-gene family were excluded. As a way to deal with suspected cross-contamination and a sequencing artifact, a later analysis dropped hundreds of nucleotide sequences that were highly shared and had low generation probability. In a later analysis, a clonal expansion index for each public chain was calculated from normalized within-repertoire ranks of inferred template counts. Generation probabilities in a later analysis came from a VDJ recombination model fitted to out-of-frame rearrangements, and those results were checked against IGoR. In a later analysis, TCR-TCR, TCR-HLA and TCR-CMV co-occurrence was scored with hypergeometric tests, and a repertoire-size bias correction was applied to TCR pairs. In a later analysis, false discovery rates were estimated by permuting HLA or CMV assignments 20 times. In a later analysis, co-occurring TCRs were grouped using DBSCAN, and TCRdist sequence similarity was added for clustering within HLA-allele-positive subsets. Co-occurrence clustering excluded repertoires with fewer than 30,000 or more than 120,000 public chains, plus five with anomalous nucleotide sharing. This is the immuneACCESS table as TCRdb keeps it, with only in-frame sequences that have V and J called. A part of the clones is gone; compared with another copy, unresolved V genes explain less than half, and the rest is unexplained. That table furnishes V, J and clone size, whereas the DNA furnished D and trimming. The sample records roughly 120,000 clones, more than 80% of which are singletons. The ten biggest clones cover roughly 2.4% of the sample.

Source material: PBMCs. Recombination joined TRBV7-6 with TRBJ2-1; TRBD2 fits 7 bases in the junction. This TCR derives from a man aged 25 to 40 in good health and CMV-seronegative. In nucleotide form, the sequence is TGTGCCAGCAGCTTATTCTCTAGCGGCCGGGATGAGCAGTTCTTC. This encodes CASSLFSSGRDEQFF.